This T cell receptor (beta chain) was observed in a study of cytomegalovirus exposure and HLA in healthy donors. The donors were members of the validation cohort comprising about 130 subjects, separate from the roughly 690-subject first cohort. Sequencing used immunoSEQ multiplex PCR; TCRdb keeps in-frame clones, though not all of them. The repertoire has about 75,000 clones, about 82% of them found once; the top ten carry less than 3%. Germline assignment: CDR1 MDHEN and CDR2 SYDVKM. V lost 6 bases and J 7 bases, leaving 16 bases between the germline ends. The CDR3 runs 14 residues. A note on this clone: What it binds is unknown.

The study, taken as a whole, reports: Both high specificity and high sensitivity reportedly marked the classifier's diagnosis of cytomegalovirus status.

This TCR came from a man aged 30 to 39 in good health and CMV-seronegative. Sequences were obtained from PBMCs. The chain employs TRBV28 and TRBJ1-3; D uncertain. CDR3 protein: CASRKAGALNTIYF. In DNA, the CDR3 is TGTGCCAGCAGGAAGGCGGGCGCCCTTAACACCATATATTTT.